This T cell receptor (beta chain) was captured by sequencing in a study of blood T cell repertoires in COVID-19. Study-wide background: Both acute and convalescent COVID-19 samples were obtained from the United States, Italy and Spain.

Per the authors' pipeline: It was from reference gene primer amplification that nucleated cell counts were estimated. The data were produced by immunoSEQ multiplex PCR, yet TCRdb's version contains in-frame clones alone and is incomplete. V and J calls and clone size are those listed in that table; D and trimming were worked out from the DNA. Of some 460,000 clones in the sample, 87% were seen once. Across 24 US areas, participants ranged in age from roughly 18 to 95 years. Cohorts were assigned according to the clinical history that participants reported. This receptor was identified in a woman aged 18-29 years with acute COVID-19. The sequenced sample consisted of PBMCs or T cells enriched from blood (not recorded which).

This CDR3 is CASSIAGPSYEQYF. The DNA of the CDR3 is TGTGCCAGTAGTATCGCTGGGCCATCCTACGAGCAGTACTTC. The chain couples TRBV19 to TRBJ2-7; unclear D gene. The CDR3 has 14 residues. V was trimmed by 3 bases and J by 1 base, leaving 10 bases between them. CDR1 LNHDA and CDR2 SQIVND come from the germline V gene (reference sequence).